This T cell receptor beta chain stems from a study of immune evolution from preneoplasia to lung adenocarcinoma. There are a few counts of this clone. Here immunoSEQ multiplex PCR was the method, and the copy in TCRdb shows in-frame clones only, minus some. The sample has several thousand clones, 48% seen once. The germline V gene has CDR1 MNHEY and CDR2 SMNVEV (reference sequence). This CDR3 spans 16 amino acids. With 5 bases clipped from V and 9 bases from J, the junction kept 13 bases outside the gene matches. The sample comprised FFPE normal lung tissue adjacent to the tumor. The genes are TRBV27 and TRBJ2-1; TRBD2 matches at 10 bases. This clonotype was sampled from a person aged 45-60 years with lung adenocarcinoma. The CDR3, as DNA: TGTGCCAGCAGTCCCACTCCAGCGGGAGGGCCGGGTGAGCAGTTCTTC. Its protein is CASSPTPAGGPGEQFF.